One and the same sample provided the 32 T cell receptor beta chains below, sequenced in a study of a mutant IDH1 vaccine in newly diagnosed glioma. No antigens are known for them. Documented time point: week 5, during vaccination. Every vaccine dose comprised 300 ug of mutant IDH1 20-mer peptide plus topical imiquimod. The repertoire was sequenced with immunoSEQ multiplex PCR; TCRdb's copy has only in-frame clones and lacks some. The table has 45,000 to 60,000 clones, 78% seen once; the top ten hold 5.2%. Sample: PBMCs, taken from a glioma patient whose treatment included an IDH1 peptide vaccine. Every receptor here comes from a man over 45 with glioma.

This chain's CDR3 is CATSRLDRGSYGYTF. DNA of the CDR3: TGTGCCACCAGCAGGTTAGACAGGGGTTCCTATGGCTACACCTTC. The chain joins TRBV15 to TRBJ1-2, with 8 bases fitting TRBD1. Trimming removed 3 bases from V and 4 bases from J; junction bases left unmatched: 7. There are 15 residues in the CDR3. CDR1 and CDR2 (germline): LNHNV, YYDKDF (reference sequence).

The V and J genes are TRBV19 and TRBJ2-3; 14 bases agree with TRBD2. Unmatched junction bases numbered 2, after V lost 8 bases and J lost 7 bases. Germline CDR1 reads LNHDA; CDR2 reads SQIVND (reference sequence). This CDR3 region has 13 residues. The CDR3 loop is CASGLAGGNTQYF. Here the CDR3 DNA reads TGTGCCAGTGGACTAGCGGGGGGAAATACGCAGTATTTT.

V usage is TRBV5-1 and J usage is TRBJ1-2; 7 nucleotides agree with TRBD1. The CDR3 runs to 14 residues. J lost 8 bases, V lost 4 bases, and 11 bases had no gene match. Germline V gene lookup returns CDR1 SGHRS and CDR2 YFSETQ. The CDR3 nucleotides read TGCGCCAGCAGCCTCGACAGGGAAGGTGGCGGCTACACCTTC. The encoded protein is CASSLDREGGGYTF. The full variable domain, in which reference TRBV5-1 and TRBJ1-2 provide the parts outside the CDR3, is KAGVTQTPRYLIKTRGQQVTLSCSPISGHRSVSWYQQTPGQGLQFLFEYFSETQRNKGNFPGRFSGRQFSNSRSEMNVSTLELGDSALYLCASSLDREGGGYTFGSGTRLTVV.

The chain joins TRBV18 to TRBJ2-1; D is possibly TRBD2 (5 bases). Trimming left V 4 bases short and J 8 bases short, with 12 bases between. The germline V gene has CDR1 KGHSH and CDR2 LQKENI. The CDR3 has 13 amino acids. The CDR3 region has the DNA TGTGCCAGCTCACTTACTAGGAATCATGAGCAGTTCTTC. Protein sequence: CASSLTRNHEQFF.

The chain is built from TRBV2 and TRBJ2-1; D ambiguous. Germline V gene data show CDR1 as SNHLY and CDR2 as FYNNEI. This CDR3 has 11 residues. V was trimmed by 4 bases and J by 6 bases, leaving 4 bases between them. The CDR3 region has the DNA TGTGCCAGCAGTGGGCCCAATGAGCAGTTCTTC. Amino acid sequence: CASSGPNEQFF.

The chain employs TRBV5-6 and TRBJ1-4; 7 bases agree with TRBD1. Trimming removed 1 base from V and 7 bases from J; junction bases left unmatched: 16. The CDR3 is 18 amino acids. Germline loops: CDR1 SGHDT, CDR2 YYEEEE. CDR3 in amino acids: CASSLSTSPGGWREKLFF. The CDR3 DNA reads TGTGCCAGCAGCTTGTCCACATCGCCAGGGGGGTGGCGTGAAAAACTGTTTTTT.

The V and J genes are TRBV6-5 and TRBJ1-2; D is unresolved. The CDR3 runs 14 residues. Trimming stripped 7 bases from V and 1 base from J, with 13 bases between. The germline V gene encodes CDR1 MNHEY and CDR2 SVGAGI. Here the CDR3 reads CASTKPGFNYGYTF. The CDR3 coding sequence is TGTGCCAGCACCAAACCGGGCTTTAACTATGGCTACACCTTC.

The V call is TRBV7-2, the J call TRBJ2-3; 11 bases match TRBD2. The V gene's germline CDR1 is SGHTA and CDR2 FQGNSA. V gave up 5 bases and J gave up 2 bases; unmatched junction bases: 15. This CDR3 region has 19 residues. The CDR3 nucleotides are TGTGCCAGCAGCCCCTGGGGTCGGCTAGCGGGGGGCTACACAGATACGCAGTATTTT. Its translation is CASSPWGRLAGGYTDTQYF.

CDR3 bases: TGCGCCAGCACGGTCCAACCAGGGGCCTGGGCGAGTTCACCCCTCCACTTT. It encodes CASTVQPGAWASSPLHF. The rearrangement joins TRBV5-1 to TRBJ1-6; a possible D gene is TRBD1 (6 bases). In germline, CDR1 is SGHRS, CDR2 YFSETQ. Deletions cut 6 bases from V and 9 bases from J, with 25 bases between. There are 17 residues in the CDR3.

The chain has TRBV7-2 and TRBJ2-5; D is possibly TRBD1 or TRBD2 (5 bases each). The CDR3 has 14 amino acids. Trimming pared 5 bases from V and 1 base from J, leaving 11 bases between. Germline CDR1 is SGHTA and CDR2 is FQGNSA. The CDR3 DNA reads TGTGCCAGCAGCGGACGGGGCAGCCAAGAGACCCAGTACTTC. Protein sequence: CASSGRGSQETQYF.

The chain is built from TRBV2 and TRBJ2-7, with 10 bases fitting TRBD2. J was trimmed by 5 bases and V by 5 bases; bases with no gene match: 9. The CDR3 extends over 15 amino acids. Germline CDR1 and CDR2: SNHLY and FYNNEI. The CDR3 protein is CASSSSSGGANEQYF. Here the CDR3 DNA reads TGTGCCAGCAGTTCATCAAGCGGGGGGGCCAACGAGCAGTACTTC.

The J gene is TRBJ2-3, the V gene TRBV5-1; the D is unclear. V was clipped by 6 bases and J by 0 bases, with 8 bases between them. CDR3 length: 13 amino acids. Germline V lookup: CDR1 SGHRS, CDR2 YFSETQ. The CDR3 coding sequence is TGCGCCAGCAACGGTTGGAGCACAGATACGCAGTATTTT. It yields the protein CASNGWSTDTQYF.

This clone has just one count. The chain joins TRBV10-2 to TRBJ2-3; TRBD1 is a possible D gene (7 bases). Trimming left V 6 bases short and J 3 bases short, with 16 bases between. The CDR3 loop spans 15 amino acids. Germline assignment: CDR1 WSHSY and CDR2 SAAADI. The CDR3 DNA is TGCGCCAGCAGAATAGGAGGGGGCCAGACAGATACGCAGTATTTT. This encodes CASRIGGGQTDTQYF.

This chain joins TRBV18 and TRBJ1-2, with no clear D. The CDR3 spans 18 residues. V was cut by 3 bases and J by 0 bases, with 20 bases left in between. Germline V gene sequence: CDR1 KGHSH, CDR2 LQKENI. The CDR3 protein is CASSPPSVRGDANYGYTF. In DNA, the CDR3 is TGTGCCAGCTCACCCCCTTCGGTAAGAGGCGACGCTAACTATGGCTACACCTTC. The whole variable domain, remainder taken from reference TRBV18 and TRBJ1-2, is NAGVMQNPRHLVRRRGQEARLRCSPMKGHSHVYWYRQLPEEGLKFMVYLQKENIIDESGMPKERFSAEFPKEGPSILRIQQVVRGDSAAYFCASSPPSVRGDANYGYTFGSGTRLTVV.

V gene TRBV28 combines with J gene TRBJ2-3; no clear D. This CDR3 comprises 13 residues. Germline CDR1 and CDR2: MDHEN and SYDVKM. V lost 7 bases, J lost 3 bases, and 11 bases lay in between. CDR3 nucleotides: TGTGCCAGCACCACCGTGGTGACAGATACGCAGTATTTT. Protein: CASTTVVTDTQYF.

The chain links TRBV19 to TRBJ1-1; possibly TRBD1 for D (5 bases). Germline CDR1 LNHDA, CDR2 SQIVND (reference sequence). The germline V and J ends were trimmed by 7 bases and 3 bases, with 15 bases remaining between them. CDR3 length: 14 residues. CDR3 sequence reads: CASTGDREYTEAFF. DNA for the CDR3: TGTGCCAGTACGGGGGACCGAGAGTACACTGAAGCTTTCTTT.

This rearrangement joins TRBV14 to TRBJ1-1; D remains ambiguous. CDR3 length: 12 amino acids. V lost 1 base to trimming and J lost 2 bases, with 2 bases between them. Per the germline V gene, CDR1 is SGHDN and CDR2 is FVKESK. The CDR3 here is CASSQVNTEAFF. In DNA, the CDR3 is TGTGCCAGCAGCCAAGTTAACACTGAAGCTTTCTTT.

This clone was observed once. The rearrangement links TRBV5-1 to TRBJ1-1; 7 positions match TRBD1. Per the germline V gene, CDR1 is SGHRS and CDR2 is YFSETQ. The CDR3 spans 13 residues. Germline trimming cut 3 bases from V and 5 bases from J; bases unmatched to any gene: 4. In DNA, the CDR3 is TGCGCCAGCAGCTGGGGACAGAGGACTGAAGCTTTCTTT. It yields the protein CASSWGQRTEAFF.

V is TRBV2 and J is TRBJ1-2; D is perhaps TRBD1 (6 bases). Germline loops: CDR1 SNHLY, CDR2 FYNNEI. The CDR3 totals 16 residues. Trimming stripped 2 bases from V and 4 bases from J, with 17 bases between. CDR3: CASSERGGGVGYGYTF. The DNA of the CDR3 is TGTGCCAGCAGTGAACGGGGAGGGGGTGTAGGCTATGGCTACACCTTC.

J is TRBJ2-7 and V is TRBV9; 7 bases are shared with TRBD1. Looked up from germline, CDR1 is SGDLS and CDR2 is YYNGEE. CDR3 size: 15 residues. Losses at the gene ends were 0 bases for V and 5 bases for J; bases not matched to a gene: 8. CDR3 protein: CASSVVGRGRDEQYF. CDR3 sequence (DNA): TGTGCCAGCAGCGTAGTGGGTAGGGGGCGGGACGAGCAGTACTTC.

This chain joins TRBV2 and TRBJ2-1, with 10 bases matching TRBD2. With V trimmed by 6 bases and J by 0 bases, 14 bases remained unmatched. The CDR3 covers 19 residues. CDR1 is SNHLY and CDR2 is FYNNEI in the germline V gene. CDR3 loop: CASRIRLAGDSSSYNEQFF. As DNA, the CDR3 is TGTGCCAGCAGGATAAGACTAGCGGGCGATTCGAGCTCCTACAATGAGCAGTTCTTC. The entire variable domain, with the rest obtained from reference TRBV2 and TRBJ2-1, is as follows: EPEVTQTPSHQVTQMGQEVILRCVPISNHLYFYWYRQILGQKVEFLVSFYNNEISEKSEIFDDQFSVERPDGSNFTLKIRSTKLEDSAMYFCASRIRLAGDSSSYNEQFFGPGTRLTVL.

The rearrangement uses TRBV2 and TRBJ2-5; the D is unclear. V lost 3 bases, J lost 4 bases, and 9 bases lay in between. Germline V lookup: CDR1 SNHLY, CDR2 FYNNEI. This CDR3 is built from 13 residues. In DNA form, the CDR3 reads TGTGCCAGCAGTGATCTCGGCGCAGAGACCCAGTACTTC. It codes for CASSDLGAETQYF.

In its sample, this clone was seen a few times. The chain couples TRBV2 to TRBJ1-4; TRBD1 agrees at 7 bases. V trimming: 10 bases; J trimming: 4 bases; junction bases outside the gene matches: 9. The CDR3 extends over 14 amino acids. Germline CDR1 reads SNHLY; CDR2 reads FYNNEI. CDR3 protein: CAINRDRSNEKLFF. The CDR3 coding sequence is TGTGCCATCAACCGGGACAGAAGTAATGAAAAACTGTTTTTT.

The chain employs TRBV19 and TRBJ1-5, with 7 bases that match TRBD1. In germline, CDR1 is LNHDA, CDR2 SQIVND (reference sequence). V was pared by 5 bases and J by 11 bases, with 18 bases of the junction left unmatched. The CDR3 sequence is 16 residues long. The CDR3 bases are TGTGCCAGTAGTGTGAACGGCAGGGGGTGGGAAATAGCCCAGCATTTT. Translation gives CASSVNGRGWEIAQHF.

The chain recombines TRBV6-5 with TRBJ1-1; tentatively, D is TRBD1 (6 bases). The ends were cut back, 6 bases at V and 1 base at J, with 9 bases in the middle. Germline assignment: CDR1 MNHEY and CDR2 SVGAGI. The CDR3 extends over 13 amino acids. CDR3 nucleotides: TGTGCCAGCAGGGGGGGACAGAACACTGAAGCTTTCTTT. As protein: CASRGGQNTEAFF.

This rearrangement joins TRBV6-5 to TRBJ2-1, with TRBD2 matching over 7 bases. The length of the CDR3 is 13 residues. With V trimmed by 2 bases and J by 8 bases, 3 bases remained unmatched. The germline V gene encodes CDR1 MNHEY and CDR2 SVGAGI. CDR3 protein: CASSYRGRDEQFF. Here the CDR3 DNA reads TGTGCCAGCAGTTACCGGGGGAGGGATGAGCAGTTCTTC.

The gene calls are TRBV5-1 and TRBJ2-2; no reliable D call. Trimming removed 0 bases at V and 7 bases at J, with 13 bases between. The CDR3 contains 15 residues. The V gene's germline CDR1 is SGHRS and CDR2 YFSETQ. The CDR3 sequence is CASSLDVPQHGELFF. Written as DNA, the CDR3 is TGCGCCAGCAGCTTGGATGTCCCGCAACACGGGGAGCTGTTTTTT.

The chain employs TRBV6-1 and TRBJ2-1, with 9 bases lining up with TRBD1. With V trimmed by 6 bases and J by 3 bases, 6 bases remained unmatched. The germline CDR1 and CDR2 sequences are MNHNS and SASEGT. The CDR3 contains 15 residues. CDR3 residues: CASREQGAIYNEQFF. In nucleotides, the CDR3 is TGTGCCAGCAGAGAACAGGGGGCGATCTACAATGAGCAGTTCTTC.

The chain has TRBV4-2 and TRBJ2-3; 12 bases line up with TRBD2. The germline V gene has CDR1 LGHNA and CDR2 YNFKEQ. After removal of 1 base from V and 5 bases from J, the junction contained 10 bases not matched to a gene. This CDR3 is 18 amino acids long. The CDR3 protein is CASSQGLAGAPGEDTQYF. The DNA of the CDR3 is TGTGCCAGCAGCCAAGGACTAGCGGGGGCCCCCGGGGAAGATACGCAGTATTTT.

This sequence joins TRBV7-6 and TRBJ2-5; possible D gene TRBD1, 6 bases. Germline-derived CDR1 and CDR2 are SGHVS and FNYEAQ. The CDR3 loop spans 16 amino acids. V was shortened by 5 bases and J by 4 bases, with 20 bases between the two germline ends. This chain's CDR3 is CASSDILTGKGETQYF. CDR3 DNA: TGTGCCAGCAGCGATATACTAACAGGGAAAGGAGAGACCCAGTACTTC.

This chain's CDR3 is CASSFWTGGGNQPQHF. The CDR3 nucleotides read TGTGCCAGTAGTTTTTGGACAGGGGGCGGCAATCAGCCCCAGCATTTT. The chain carries TRBV19 and TRBJ1-5, with 11 positions matching TRBD1. With V trimmed by 5 bases and J by 2 bases, 5 bases remained unmatched. The germline gives CDR1 LNHDA, CDR2 SQIVND (reference sequence). The CDR3 is 16 residues long.

The CDR3 here is CASSRTGGSGANVLTF. The CDR3 DNA reads TGTGCCAGCAGTAGGACAGGGGGGTCTGGGGCCAACGTCCTGACTTTC. The chain couples TRBV14 to TRBJ2-6; 10 nucleotides match TRBD1. Germline V CDR1 and CDR2: SGHDN, FVKESK. The J segment lost 1 base and the V segment lost 6 bases, leaving 3 bases of the junction unmatched. CDR3 length equals 16 residues.